These 16 T cell receptor beta chains were sequenced from one sample in a study of T cells after yellow fever vaccination. MiXCR, run by TCRdb on the 5' RACE reads, gives a single entry per CDR3 protein. Of some 400,000 distinct CDR3 sequences listed, over 15% are singletons. Sequences were derived from PBMCs, sampled before the yellow fever booster vaccination. The receptors originated from a man between 18 and 29 years old who received the YFV17D yellow fever vaccine.

The rearrangement links TRBV5-6 to TRBJ2-7; no clear D gene. Trimming removed 0 bases at V and 3 bases at J, with 4 bases between. This CDR3 region has 12 residues. Germline assignment: CDR1 SGHDT and CDR2 YYEEEE. CDR3 nucleotide sequence: TGTGCCAGCAGCTTGGGGCGCTACGAGCAGTACGTC. Its protein is CASSLGRYEQYV.

There are many counts of this clonotype. The V call is TRBV7-9, the J call TRBJ2-5; D may be TRBD2 (5 bases). CDR3 length: 12 residues. The V end was cut by 3 bases, the J end by 5 bases, with 7 bases between. In germline, CDR1 is SEHNR, CDR2 FQNEAQ (reference sequence). The CDR3 here is CASSFTRETQYF. The DNA for the CDR3 is TGTGCCAGCAGCTTTACTAGGGAGACCCAGTACTTC.

This chain joins TRBV5-6 and TRBJ1-4; D is unclear. This CDR3 is 16 amino acids long. Germline CDR1 SGHDT, CDR2 YYEEEE. Trimming removed 1 base at V and 7 bases at J, with 17 bases between. CDR3 coding DNA: TGTGCCAGCAGCTTGCGCCATCTGCAGTACACTGAAAAACTGTTTTTT. Amino acid sequence: CASSLRHLQYTEKLFF.

The genes are TRBV6-2 or TRBV6-3 and TRBJ2-1; no reliable D call. Deletions cut 0 bases from V and 7 bases from J, with 7 bases between. In germline, CDR1 is MNHEY, CDR2 SVGEGT. This CDR3 has 13 amino acids. For the CDR3, the DNA is TGTGCCAGCAGTTACTCGACCCCGAATGAGCAGTTCTTC. Residues: CASSYSTPNEQFF.

This clonotype showed up just a few times. This sequence joins TRBV7-7 and TRBJ2-3, with D uncertain. CDR3 length equals 15 residues. Deletions cut 1 base from V and 5 bases from J, with 13 bases between. The V gene's germline CDR1 is SSHAT and CDR2 FNYEAQ (reference sequence). The CDR3 DNA reads TGTGCCAGCAGCTTAGGTCGGGCGTTTGAAGATACGCAGTATTTT. Amino acid sequence: CASSLGRAFEDTQYF.

This clonotype was seen a few times. This rearrangement joins TRBV6-2 or TRBV6-3 to TRBJ2-1; 8 positions agree with TRBD2. Per germline, CDR1 MNHEY and CDR2 SVGEGT. V shed 1 base and J 4 bases; nucleotides not matched to a gene: 6. This CDR3 has 16 residues. The CDR3 sequence: CASSYFGGGTYNEQFF. CDR3 DNA: TGTGCCAGCAGTTACTTCGGCGGGGGGACTTACAATGAGCAGTTCTTC.

The chain is built from TRBV12-3 or TRBV12-4 and TRBJ2-1; 8 bases are shared with TRBD1. V dropped 3 bases and J dropped 7; count of bases not matched to a gene: 8. There are 15 residues in the CDR3. The CDR3 is CASSFPQGASNEQFF. The CDR3 DNA reads TGTGCCAGCAGTTTTCCCCAGGGGGCTTCGAATGAGCAGTTCTTC.

This clonotype was detected a few times. The rearrangement joins TRBV5-1 to TRBJ2-1; D perhaps matches TRBD2 (6 bases). V was pared by 4 bases and J by 2 bases, with 13 bases between. The CDR3 loop spans 15 amino acids. Germline CDR1 reads SGHRS; CDR2 reads YFSETQ. CDR3 in amino acids: CASSPGVWTYNEQFF. For the CDR3, the DNA is TGCGCCAGCAGCCCGGGGGTGTGGACCTACAATGAGCAGTTCTTC.

This clonotype was recorded a few times. This chain links TRBV4-1 with TRBJ2-4; maybe TRBD1 (9 bases). CDR1 and CDR2 from the germline V gene are MGHRA and YSYEKL. The length of the CDR3 is 14 residues. The germline V and J ends were trimmed by 7 bases and 7 bases, with 17 bases remaining between them. CDR3 protein: CASNRGRGDNIQYF. The CDR3 DNA is TGCGCCAGCAACAGGGGGCGGGGGGACAACATTCAGTACTTC.

The chain has TRBV20-1 and TRBJ2-3; D gene unclear. V lost 6 bases, J lost 6 bases, and 19 bases lay in between. The CDR3 runs 14 residues. Per the germline V gene, CDR1 is DFQATT and CDR2 is SNEGSKA (reference sequence). The CDR3, as DNA: TGCAGTGCCACCTCCCCCACTGTCGCGGATACGCAGTATTTT. Translating it yields CSATSPTVADTQYF.

The chain recombines TRBV2 with TRBJ2-1, with 7 bases matching TRBD2. The CDR3 is 14 amino acids. V lost 7 bases to trimming and J lost 0 bases; unmatched junction nucleotides: 3. The germline V gene has CDR1 SNHLY and CDR2 FYNNEI. In nucleotides, the CDR3 is TGTGCCAGCAAGCGGGGCAGCTCCTACAATGAGCAGTTCTTC. Its translation: CASKRGSSYNEQFF.

J is TRBJ1-1 and V is TRBV5-1; TRBD1 matches 9 bases. V trimming: 3 bases; J trimming: 6 bases; junction bases outside the gene matches: 9. The CDR3 runs to 15 residues. Germline-derived CDR1 and CDR2 are SGHRS and YFSETQ. Here the CDR3 DNA reads TGCGCCAGCAGCTACGACAGGGGGATAATATCTGAAGCTTTCTTT. This codes for CASSYDRGIISEAFF.

This clonotype has more than one count but fewer than ten. This chain connects TRBV2 to TRBJ2-7; D possibly corresponds to TRBD2 (6 bases). This CDR3 comprises 12 residues. Germline values: CDR1 SNHLY, CDR2 FYNNEI. Trimming removed 8 bases at V and 4 bases at J, with 12 bases between. CDR3: CASGEAGYEQYF. In nucleotides, the CDR3 is TGTGCCAGCGGGGAGGCCGGGTACGAGCAGTACTTC.

This clonotype was recorded at least ten times. This chain uses TRBV5-1 with TRBJ2-5; 11 nucleotides agree with TRBD2. Per the germline V gene, CDR1 is SGHRS and CDR2 is YFSETQ. The CDR3 spans 15 residues. The junction had 5 bases not matched to a gene; V was cut back by 4 bases and J by 3 bases. This CDR3 is CASSPEGLAEETQYF. In DNA form, the CDR3 reads TGCGCCAGCAGCCCGGAGGGACTAGCGGAAGAGACCCAGTACTTC.

This clonotype showed up just a few times. The rearrangement joins TRBV4-3 to TRBJ2-7; 7 positions match TRBD1. Germline values: CDR1 LGHNA, CDR2 YSLEER. The CDR3 loop spans 12 amino acids. V trimming: 3 bases; J trimming: 4 bases; junction bases outside the gene matches: 0. Written as DNA, the CDR3 is TGCGCCAGCAGCCAGACAGGGTACGAGCAGTACTTC. Translation: CASSQTGYEQYF.

The genes are TRBV12-3 or TRBV12-4 and TRBJ1-1; D is ambiguous. V was clipped by 7 bases and J by 5 bases, with 11 bases between them. There are 12 residues in the CDR3. DNA for the CDR3: TGTGCCAGCACCCGGGTTGGGACTGAAGCTTTCTTT. It yields the protein CASTRVGTEAFF.